This T cell receptor (beta chain) was observed in a study of prognosis after radiotherapy for stage I lung cancer. Study background: Deemed medically inoperable were all patients with non-small cell lung cancer. General study results and limits: Samples before stereotactic body radiation therapy had more unique TCR clones (median about 9,200 versus 6,500).

Germline V gene data show CDR1 as SNHLY and CDR2 as FYNNEI. This CDR3 has 15 residues. V was clipped by 7 bases and J by 5 bases; unmatched bases: 4. This clonotype was counted at least ten times. Its antigen is currently unknown. Genomic DNA served as the source from which two-round multiplex PCR generated TCR beta CDR3 amplicons. Individual primers that were specific to each TRBV and TRBJ gene served in first-round PCR. TCRdb reprocessed the multiplex PCR reads via MiXCR and lists one record per CDR3 protein. The sample lists 25,000 to 30,000 distinct CDR3 sequences, roughly 41% occurring once. This material consisted of PBMCs, taken before or after stereotactic body radiation therapy (not recorded which). This chain uses TRBV2 with TRBJ2-2, with 13 bases aligning to TRBD2. The sequence was obtained from a donor at least 50 years old with non-small cell lung cancer. CDR3 region: CASKGLAGETGELFF. The CDR3 nucleotides are TGTGCCAGCAAAGGACTAGCGGGGGAAACCGGGGAGCTGTTTTTT.